These 30 T cell receptor beta chains share one sample of origin, sequenced in a study of T cell changes during pregnancy in multiple sclerosis. Some clones are missing from TCRdb's copy, which holds only in-frame ones; the method was immunoSEQ multiplex PCR. The sample shows 10,000 to 15,000 clones, 85% to 95% of them seen only once. This specimen consisted of CD4+ T cells from peripheral blood mononuclear cells, obtained before pregnancy. The receptors stem from a female donor with multiple sclerosis, enrolled in a pregnancy study.

This chain joins TRBV30 and TRBJ2-7, with 11 bases matching TRBD2. CDR3 length: 14 amino acids. The trim removed 7 bases at V and 2 bases at J, leaving 7 bases unmatched. The germline V gene has CDR1 GTSNPN and CDR2 SVGIG (reference sequence). Written as DNA, the CDR3 is TGTGCCTTTCTAACTAGCGGGGGAACCTACGAGCAGTACTTC. Translation: CAFLTSGGTYEQYF.

This clone was observed a few times. This chain joins TRBV4-2 and TRBJ2-1; TRBD1 matches at 7 bases. CDR1 is LGHNA, CDR2 YNFKEQ, per germline. Trimming took 1 base from V and 8 from J; bases not matched to a gene: 5. The CDR3 is 14 amino acids. In DNA, the CDR3 is TGTGCCAGCAGCCAAGCGGGGACAGTTTATGAGCAGTTCTTC. As protein: CASSQAGTVYEQFF.

The chain employs TRBV11-2 and TRBJ2-3; 9 bases fit TRBD1. From germline, CDR1 is SGHAT and CDR2 FQNNGV. The CDR3 spans 17 residues. The trim removed 0 bases at V and 2 bases at J, leaving 6 bases unmatched. CDR3 nucleotides: TGTGCCAGCAGCTTAGAACCGACAGGGGGTAACACAGATACGCAGTATTTT. Its translation: CASSLEPTGGNTDTQYF. Filled out from reference TRBV11-2 and TRBJ2-3, the complete variable domain reads EAGVAQSPRYKIIEKRQSVAFWCNPISGHATLYWYQQILGQGPKLLIQFQNNGVVDDSQLPKDRFSAERLKGVDSTLKIQPAKLEDSAVYLCASSLEPTGGNTDTQYFGPGTRLTVL.

This rearrangement joins TRBV14 to TRBJ2-1; D is unclear. There are 11 residues in the CDR3. The germline V gene encodes CDR1 SGHDN and CDR2 FVKESK. Trimming removed 5 bases from V and 9 bases from J, with 8 bases in between. CDR3 protein: CASSTYGEQFF. The CDR3 region has the DNA TGTGCCAGCAGCACGTACGGTGAGCAGTTCTTC.

This sequence joins TRBV5-1 and TRBJ2-3; 7 bases are shared with TRBD2. Germline CDR1 SGHRS, CDR2 YFSETQ. Losses at the gene ends were 5 bases for V and 5 bases for J; bases not matched to a gene: 8. The CDR3 covers 14 residues. The CDR3 region is CASRTSRSEDTQYF. DNA of the CDR3: TGCGCCAGCAGGACTAGCCGTTCGGAAGATACGCAGTATTTT.

The genes are TRBV4-2 and TRBJ1-2; D is undetermined. V lost 0 bases to trimming and J lost 4 bases, with 9 bases between them. This CDR3 is 14 amino acids long. Germline values: CDR1 LGHNA, CDR2 YNFKEQ. CDR3 amino acids: CASSQDAIGYGYTF. The CDR3, as DNA: TGTGCCAGCAGCCAAGACGCCATCGGCTATGGCTACACCTTC.

The chain recombines TRBV18 with TRBJ2-3, with 9 bases lining up with TRBD2. The CDR3 covers 15 residues. The germline CDR1 and CDR2 sequences are KGHSH and LQKENI. The junction had 3 bases not matched to a gene; V was cut back by 3 bases and J by 2 bases. In DNA, the CDR3 is TGTGCCAGCTCACCCCTAGCGGGGTCCACAGATACGCAGTATTTT. Its translation: CASSPLAGSTDTQYF.

The chain recombines TRBV5-1 with TRBJ1-4; D ambiguous. Germline-derived CDR1 and CDR2 are SGHRS and YFSETQ. The CDR3 covers 14 residues. V gave up 1 base and J gave up 5 bases, with 9 bases separating them. The CDR3 DNA follows: TGCGCCAGCAGCTTGTCACCGGGAAATGAAAAACTGTTTTTT. Amino acid sequence: CASSLSPGNEKLFF.

This clone was recorded only once. This rearrangement joins TRBV6-1 to TRBJ1-2, with 10 bases aligning to TRBD1. The CDR3 has 13 amino acids. The germline gives CDR1 MNHNS, CDR2 SASEGT. V lost 10 bases and J lost 6; bases outside the gene matches: 8. CDR3 loop: CATSTGGWDGYTF. The CDR3 DNA reads TGTGCCACATCGACAGGGGGCTGGGATGGCTACACCTTC.

The chain is built from TRBV6-1 and TRBJ1-2; 9 nucleotides line up with TRBD1. The V segment lost 6 bases and the J segment 5 bases; nucleotides outside the gene matches: 4. The CDR3 is 13 residues long. CDR1 is MNHNS and CDR2 is SASEGT in the germline V gene. CDR3: CASSPTGGYGYTF. The CDR3 DNA reads as TGTGCCAGCAGCCCGACAGGGGGTTATGGCTACACCTTC.

The J gene is TRBJ1-1, the V gene TRBV6-5; no reliable D call. From germline, CDR1 is MNHEY and CDR2 SVGAGI. CDR3 length equals 14 residues. V was trimmed by 2 bases and J by 0 bases, leaving 7 bases between them. The CDR3 loop is CASSYHPLNTEAFF. The CDR3 bases are TGTGCCAGCAGTTACCATCCATTGAACACTGAAGCTTTCTTT.

This sequence joins TRBV30 and TRBJ1-6, with a possible D match to TRBD1 (6 bases). CDR3 length: 14 residues. Trimming took off 2 bases at V and 4 bases at J, with 9 bases between the two ends. Germline lookup yields CDR1 GTSNPN and CDR2 SVGIG (reference sequence). The CDR3 loop reads CAWSTDRYNSPLHF. The DNA for the CDR3 is TGTGCCTGGAGTACCGACAGGTATAATTCACCCCTCCACTTT.

J is TRBJ1-4 and V is TRBV29-1; D possibly corresponds to TRBD1 (5 bases). The CDR3 loop spans 12 amino acids. Germline V lookup: CDR1 SQVTM, CDR2 ANQGSEA. Trimming removed 0 bases from V and 13 bases from J, with 12 bases in between. CDR3 DNA sequence: TGCAGCGTTGAAGATGGAGGGGTTGGACTGTTTTTT. As protein: CSVEDGGVGLFF.

This clone was observed a single time. The V gene is TRBV6-1, the J gene TRBJ1-2, with TRBD1 as a possible D gene (5 bases). Trimming stripped 7 bases from V and 3 bases from J, with 18 bases between. The germline gives CDR1 MNHNS, CDR2 SASEGT. This CDR3 is 15 amino acids long. This CDR3 reads CASTGRDGSYYGYTF. The CDR3 DNA is TGTGCCAGCACAGGGAGGGACGGATCTTACTATGGCTACACCTTC.

V and J are TRBV18 and TRBJ2-4; TRBD1 might be the D (5 bases). The CDR3 sequence is 14 residues long. Germline V gene lookup returns CDR1 KGHSH and CDR2 LQKENI. V was cut by 3 bases and J by 4 bases, with 10 bases left in between. CDR3 loop: CASSPVSGKNIQYF. CDR3 coding DNA: TGTGCCAGCTCACCGGTCTCAGGGAAAAACATTCAGTACTTC.

The chain joins TRBV11-3 to TRBJ2-2; D uncertain. Germline assignment: CDR1 SGHNT and CDR2 YENEEA. This CDR3 has 12 residues. The CDR3 is CAVHQNTGELFF. The CDR3 DNA reads TGTGCAGTACACCAAAACACCGGGGAGCTGTTTTTT. Combining the CDR3 with reference TRBV11-3 and TRBJ2-2 gives the whole variable domain EAGVVQSPRYKIIEKKQPVAFWCNPISGHNTLYWYLQNLGQGPELLIRYENEEAVDDSQLPKDRFSAERLKGVDSTLKIQPAELGDSAVYLCAVHQNTGELFFGEGSRLTVL.

This rearrangement joins TRBV6-5 to TRBJ2-2; D possibly corresponds to TRBD2 (5 bases). V was pared by 6 bases and J by 4 bases, with 9 bases between. This CDR3 has 13 amino acids. The V gene's germline CDR1 is MNHEY and CDR2 SVGAGI. CDR3 DNA sequence: TGTGCCAGCAGACGGGGTTTCACCGGGGAGCTGTTTTTT. This codes for CASRRGFTGELFF.

V gene TRBV5-1 combines with J gene TRBJ2-5; 7 nucleotides agree with TRBD2. Germline CDR1 reads SGHRS; CDR2 reads YFSETQ. The CDR3 runs 17 residues. J gave up 1 base and V 3 bases, and 12 bases lay outside the gene matches. The CDR3 is CASSSPPTPSGQETQYF. The CDR3 nucleotides read TGCGCCAGCAGCTCACCTCCAACTCCTAGCGGCCAAGAGACCCAGTACTTC.

The chain carries TRBV2 and TRBJ1-5; 7 bases are a match to TRBD1. Germline V lookup: CDR1 SNHLY, CDR2 FYNNEI. This CDR3 has 14 amino acids. V gave up 7 bases and J gave up 7 bases; unmatched junction bases: 10. In nucleotides, the CDR3 is TGTGCCAGCAACGACAGGGCAGAGAGGCAGCCCCAGCATTTT. Its translation: CASNDRAERQPQHF.

V and J are TRBV6-1 and TRBJ1-3; 8 nucleotides align to TRBD1. The CDR3 is 15 residues long. The germline CDR1 and CDR2 sequences are MNHNS and SASEGT. V lost 4 bases and J lost 4; bases outside the gene matches: 6. CDR3 protein: CASSATGDRGNTIYF. The CDR3 bases are TGTGCCAGCAGTGCGACAGGGGATCGAGGAAACACCATATATTTT.

The CDR3 DNA follows: TGCGCCAGCAGCTTGGCCGCTCGAGCTAACAATGAGCAGTTCTTC. Translation: CASSLAARANNEQFF. J is TRBJ2-1 and V is TRBV5-1; D gene ambiguous. The V gene's germline CDR1 is SGHRS and CDR2 YFSETQ. With 0 bases removed from V and 5 bases from J, the gap between germline ends came to 12 bases. CDR3 size: 15 residues. Full variable domain (remainder filled in from reference TRBV5-1 and TRBJ2-1): KAGVTQTPRYLIKTRGQQVTLSCSPISGHRSVSWYQQTPGQGLQFLFEYFSETQRNKGNFPGRFSGRQFSNSRSEMNVSTLELGDSALYLCASSLAARANNEQFFGPGTRLTVL.

The chain recombines TRBV19 with TRBJ2-7; 12 nucleotides agree with TRBD1. The junction had 1 base not matched to a gene; V was cut back by 5 bases and J by 2 bases. The germline CDR1 and CDR2 sequences are LNHDA and SQIVND (reference sequence). The CDR3 has 14 amino acids. CDR3: CASSGTGGPYEQYF. The CDR3 DNA follows: TGTGCCAGTAGTGGGACAGGGGGCCCCTACGAGCAGTACTTC.

The chain is built from TRBV7-2 and TRBJ1-1; D possibly corresponds to TRBD1 (6 bases). Trimming removed 8 bases from V and 0 bases from J, with 13 bases in between. Germline loops: CDR1 SGHTA, CDR2 FQGNSA. The CDR3 runs 14 residues. CDR3 sequence (DNA): TGTGCCAGCGCGAGGGGGAAAGTGAACACTGAAGCTTTCTTT. Translation gives CASARGKVNTEAFF.

The chain combines TRBV9 with TRBJ2-6; TRBD1 agrees at 7 bases. Germline loops: CDR1 SGDLS, CDR2 YYNGEE. The CDR3 spans 16 residues. V lost 4 bases and J lost 4; bases outside the gene matches: 8. The CDR3 DNA follows: TGTGCCAGCAGCCAGACGACAGGGTCCGGGGCCAACGTCCTGACTTTC. It yields the protein CASSQTTGSGANVLTF.

The rearrangement joins TRBV6-1 to TRBJ1-2; 10 positions match TRBD1. Trimming cost V 4 bases and J 4 bases; bases outside gene matches: 6. CDR1 and CDR2 (germline): MNHNS, SASEGT. This CDR3 has 15 residues. The CDR3 DNA is TGTGCCAGCAGTGTTGGGACAGGGGAGGCCTATGGCTACACCTTC. It is translated as CASSVGTGEAYGYTF.

The rearrangement links TRBV7-9 to TRBJ1-5; the D gene is possibly TRBD1 (6 bases). V lost 1 base and J 2 bases, leaving 12 bases between the germline ends. From germline, CDR1 is SEHNR and CDR2 FQNEAQ (reference sequence). This CDR3 region has 16 residues. In DNA form, the CDR3 reads TGTGCCAGCAGCTTAGATGGCAGGGGAGGCAATCAGCCCCAGCATTTT. Translation gives CASSLDGRGGNQPQHF.

The J gene is TRBJ2-6, the V gene TRBV7-9; D is unresolved. CDR1 and CDR2 from the germline V gene are SEHNR and FQNEAQ (reference sequence). This CDR3 is 18 amino acids long. V lost 2 bases and J lost 5, with 19 bases in between. This CDR3 reads CASSLTRYMQSRANVLTF. Written as DNA, the CDR3 is TGTGCCAGCAGCTTAACCAGATACATGCAAAGTCGGGCCAACGTCCTGACTTTC.

The V and J genes are TRBV30 and TRBJ1-3; TRBD1 matches 8 bases. Looked up from germline, CDR1 is GTSNPN and CDR2 is SVGIG (reference sequence). The V segment lost 5 bases and the J segment 0 bases; nucleotides outside the gene matches: 6. The CDR3 covers 15 residues. The CDR3 loop reads CAWELTGGSGNTIYF. CDR3 coding DNA: TGTGCCTGGGAACTCACAGGGGGCTCTGGAAACACCATATATTTT.

The CDR3 DNA follows: TGTGCCAGCGGACAGGGGTTGGAATGGACTGAAGCTTTCTTT. The encoded protein is CASGQGLEWTEAFF. The chain employs TRBV6-1 and TRBJ1-1; 9 positions match TRBD1. CDR1 MNHNS and CDR2 SASEGT come from the germline V gene. V gave up 8 bases and J gave up 5 bases; unmatched junction bases: 9. The CDR3 covers 14 residues.

V gene TRBV19 combines with J gene TRBJ2-2, with D unresolved. CDR1 and CDR2 (germline): LNHDA, SQIVND (reference sequence). The CDR3 is made up of 15 amino acids. Trimming cost V 5 bases and J 4 bases, with 14 bases left between them. The CDR3 DNA sequence: TGTGCCAGTAGTGCTCGGGTCGGCGGCACCGGGGAGCTGTTTTTT. Its protein product is CASSARVGGTGELFF.